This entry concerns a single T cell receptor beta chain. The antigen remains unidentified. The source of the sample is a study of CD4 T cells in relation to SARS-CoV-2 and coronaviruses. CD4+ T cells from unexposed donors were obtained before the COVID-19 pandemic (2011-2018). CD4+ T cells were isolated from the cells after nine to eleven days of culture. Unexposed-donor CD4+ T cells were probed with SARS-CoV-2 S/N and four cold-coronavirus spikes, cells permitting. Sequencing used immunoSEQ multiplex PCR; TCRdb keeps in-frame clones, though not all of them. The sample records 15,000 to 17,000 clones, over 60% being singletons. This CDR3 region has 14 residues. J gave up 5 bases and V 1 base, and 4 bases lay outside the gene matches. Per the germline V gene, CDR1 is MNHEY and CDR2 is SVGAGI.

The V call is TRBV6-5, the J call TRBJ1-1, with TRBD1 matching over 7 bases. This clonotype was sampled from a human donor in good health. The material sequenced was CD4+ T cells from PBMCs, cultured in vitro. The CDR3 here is CASSYLQGNTEAFF. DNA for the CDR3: TGTGCCAGCAGTTACTTACAGGGGAATACTGAAGCTTTCTTT.